The 26 T cell receptor beta chains presented below share a single source sample, sequenced in a study of T cell repertoires in cytomegalovirus infection. No cognate antigen is known for these TCRs. Each CDR3 protein gets one entry after TCRdb re-called the reads with MiXCR. The sample carries under 500,000 distinct CDR3 sequences, 40% to 50% recorded once. The input for sequencing was cultured PBMCs, taken from culture after CMV antigen stimulation. The receptors were sampled from a human donor in good health (CMV status not recorded). Some clones in this sample may be carry-over from other donors' samples.

CDR3 nucleotides: TGTGCCAGCATTCACAGCTCTACCTACGAGCAGTACTTC. Translated: CASIHSSTYEQYF. The rearrangement joins TRBV6-5 to TRBJ2-7; D is undetermined. The CDR3 extends over 13 amino acids. V was clipped by 7 bases and J by 2 bases, with 12 bases between them. Germline CDR1 is MNHEY and CDR2 is SVGAGI.

This clonotype was counted only a few times. The chain carries TRBV19 and TRBJ2-1; 14 bases agree with TRBD2. The CDR3 has 17 residues. Germline V gene lookup returns CDR1 LNHDA and CDR2 SQIVND (reference sequence). The V gene end was trimmed by 5 bases and the J gene end by 7 bases; junction bases not matched to a gene: 10. The CDR3 here is CASSVPPGTSGRNEQFF. DNA for the CDR3: TGTGCCAGTAGTGTCCCCCCCGGGACTAGCGGGAGAAATGAGCAGTTCTTC.

This clonotype occurred many times. The rearrangement links TRBV7-2 to TRBJ1-3; D call uncertain. CDR3 length: 12 amino acids. Per germline, CDR1 SGHTA and CDR2 FQGNSA. V was cut by 0 bases and J by 3 bases, with 0 bases left in between. DNA of the CDR3: TGTGCCAGCAGCTTAGCTGGAAACACCATATATTTT. Amino acid sequence: CASSLAGNTIYF. The entire variable domain, with the rest obtained from reference TRBV7-2 and TRBJ1-3, is as follows: GAGVSQSPSNKVTEKGKDVELRCDPISGHTALYWYRQSLGQGLEFLIYFQGNSAPDKSGLPSDRFSAERTGGSVSTLTIQRTQQEDSAVYLCASSLAGNTIYFGEGSWLTVV.

This sequence joins TRBV7-2 and TRBJ2-6; D possibly uses TRBD1 or TRBD2 (5 bases each). The V end was cut by 3 bases, the J end by 3 bases, with 12 bases between. This CDR3 is 16 amino acids long. CDR1 is SGHTA, CDR2 FQGNSA, per germline. The CDR3 reads CASSFWGFGGANVLTF. In DNA, the CDR3 is TGTGCCAGCAGCTTTTGGGGGTTTGGTGGGGCCAACGTCCTGACTTTC.

This chain links TRBV7-2 with TRBJ2-3, with TRBD1 identical over 7 bases. The CDR3 runs 15 residues. J was trimmed by 1 base and V by 5 bases; bases with no gene match: 6. Germline V gene data show CDR1 as SGHTA and CDR2 as FQGNSA. CDR3 nucleotides: TGTGCCAGCAGCCCCATGGGACAGCGCACAGATACGCAGTATTTT. Translation gives CASSPMGQRTDTQYF.

J is TRBJ2-7 and V is TRBV6-2 or TRBV6-3; TRBD2 matches 7 bases. The CDR3 has 13 amino acids. After removal of 5 bases from V and 1 base from J, the junction contained 2 bases not matched to a gene. Germline V gene lookup returns CDR1 MNHEY and CDR2 SVGEGT. The CDR3 reads CASSVLASYEQYF. The CDR3 DNA follows: TGTGCCAGCAGTGTACTAGCGTCCTACGAGCAGTACTTC.

This clonotype occurred a few times. CDR3 protein: CASRRRGQELMNTEAFF. CDR3 in DNA: TGTGCCAGCAGACGCAGGGGTCAGGAGCTGATGAACACTGAAGCTTTCTTT. The genes are TRBV7-2 and TRBJ1-1, with a tentative D call TRBD1 (6 bases). The CDR3 loop spans 17 amino acids. The germline V gene encodes CDR1 SGHTA and CDR2 FQGNSA. Trimming took off 6 bases at V and 0 bases at J, with 20 bases between the two ends.

The chain recombines TRBV19 with TRBJ2-2, with a weak D call TRBD2 (6 bases). The V gene's germline CDR1 is LNHDA and CDR2 SQIVND (reference sequence). The CDR3 contains 15 residues. V lost 5 bases, J lost 1 base, and 11 bases lay in between. The CDR3 reads CASSPAGLNTGELFF. In DNA form, the CDR3 reads TGTGCCAGTAGTCCCGCGGGGCTGAACACCGGGGAGCTGTTTTTT.

This clonotype was counted a few times. V and J are TRBV7-4 and TRBJ2-7, with D tentatively TRBD2 (5 bases). The length of the CDR3 is 18 residues. The V and J ends lost 1 base and 4 bases respectively, with 23 bases between them. Germline CDR1 SGHVT, CDR2 SQSDAQ. CDR3 residues: CASSLVPTRTNTGYEQYF. In DNA, the CDR3 is TGTGCCAGCAGCTTAGTGCCGACAAGGACGAATACGGGGTACGAGCAGTACTTC.

The chain is built from TRBV10-3 and TRBJ1-1; 7 bases align to TRBD1. Germline CDR1 and CDR2: ENHRY and SYGVKD. The CDR3 is 14 amino acids. V lost 5 bases and J lost 2; bases outside the gene matches: 5. CDR3 DNA: TGTGCCATCAGTAACAGGGGTCGAAACACTGAAGCTTTCTTT. Encoded protein: CAISNRGRNTEAFF.

This clonotype occurred a few times. V usage is TRBV7-2 and J usage is TRBJ2-7; D is ambiguous. The CDR3 consists of 14 residues. The ends were cut back, 5 bases at V and 3 bases at J, with 14 bases in the middle. Looked up from germline, CDR1 is SGHTA and CDR2 is FQGNSA. The CDR3 DNA sequence: TGTGCCAGCAGCATTAGAGCGTCTATCTACGAGCAGTACTTC. As protein: CASSIRASIYEQYF. Using reference TRBV7-2 and TRBJ2-7 for the parts outside the CDR3, the full variable domain is GAGVSQSPSNKVTEKGKDVELRCDPISGHTALYWYRQSLGQGLEFLIYFQGNSAPDKSGLPSDRFSAERTGGSVSTLTIQRTQQEDSAVYLCASSIRASIYEQYFGPGTRLTVT.

The V gene is TRBV6-2 or TRBV6-3, the J gene TRBJ1-4; 10 bases align to TRBD1. The CDR3 spans 17 residues. V was clipped by 8 bases and J by 0 bases; unmatched bases: 9. Germline values: CDR1 MNHEY, CDR2 SVGEGT. The CDR3 spells CASGPGQGSATNEKLFF. CDR3 sequence (DNA): TGTGCCAGCGGTCCGGGACAGGGGTCTGCAACTAATGAAAAACTGTTTTTT.

This chain links TRBV11-2 with TRBJ1-6; D uncertain. This CDR3 has 14 residues. In germline, CDR1 is SGHAT, CDR2 FQNNGV. Trimming took 3 bases from V and 5 from J, leaving 8 bases between them. The CDR3 is CASSLDWDNSPLHF. The CDR3 nucleotides read TGTGCCAGCAGCTTGGACTGGGATAATTCACCCCTCCACTTT.

This clonotype was seen a few times. This chain links TRBV12-3 or TRBV12-4 with TRBJ1-3; D gene ambiguous. V lost 6 bases and J lost 1, with 4 bases in between. This CDR3 spans 12 amino acids. The DNA for the CDR3 is TGTGCCAGCAGCCAGTCTGGAAACACCATATATTTT. Translation gives CASSQSGNTIYF.

This clonotype was observed many times. The rearrangement links TRBV7-2 to TRBJ2-1, with D tentatively TRBD2 (7 bases). The germline gives CDR1 SGHTA, CDR2 FQGNSA. V lost 5 bases to trimming and J lost 9 bases, with 20 bases between them. The CDR3 runs 15 residues. The CDR3 bases are TGTGCCAGCAGCCCCAATAGGGGGAGGGTGGGTGAGCAGTTCTTC. Translated, it gives CASSPNRGRVGEQFF.

The V and J genes are TRBV6-2 or TRBV6-3 and TRBJ2-5, with D unresolved. The CDR3 totals 11 residues. Trimming took off 8 bases at V and 5 bases at J, with 9 bases between the two ends. Germline V gene sequence: CDR1 MNHEY, CDR2 SVGEGT. The CDR3 spells CASGVGETQYF. CDR3 nucleotide sequence: TGTGCCAGCGGTGTAGGGGAGACCCAGTACTTC.

This clonotype was seen only a few times. The gene calls are TRBV7-8 and TRBJ1-2, with D perhaps TRBD1 (5 bases). This CDR3 region has 12 residues. Trimming shortened V by 4 bases and J by 5 bases, and 8 bases separated the two germline ends. Germline-derived CDR1 and CDR2 are SGHVS and FQNEAQ. CDR3 nucleotide sequence: TGTGCCAGCAGCTCGGACACTTATGGCTACACCTTC. Translating gives CASSSDTYGYTF.

Only a few counts were recorded for this clonotype. The chain joins TRBV7-8 to TRBJ2-3; D not certain. Germline-derived CDR1 and CDR2 are SGHVS and FQNEAQ. V was pared by 1 base and J by 7 bases, with 9 bases between. The CDR3 is made up of 13 amino acids. The CDR3 DNA reads TGTGCCAGCAGCTTAGAGGGCGGATATACGCAGTATTTT. Protein sequence: CASSLEGGYTQYF.

CDR3 DNA: TGTGCCATCAGTGATTCCCGGACAGCCGGTTCACCCCTCCACTTT. Translation gives CAISDSRTAGSPLHF. The genes are TRBV10-3 and TRBJ1-6, with D possibly TRBD1 on 6 matching bases. V was shortened by 3 bases and J by 9 bases, with 15 bases between the two germline ends. Germline loops: CDR1 ENHRY, CDR2 SYGVKD. The length of the CDR3 is 15 residues.

This clonotype was seen a handful of times. This chain links TRBV11-2 with TRBJ2-2; D unresolved. Germline CDR1 is SGHAT and CDR2 is FQNNGV. V was pared by 0 bases and J by 4 bases, with 6 bases between. The CDR3 extends over 14 amino acids. CDR3 sequence reads: CASSLDLVTGELFF. In DNA, the CDR3 is TGTGCCAGCAGCTTAGATCTGGTCACCGGGGAGCTGTTTTTT.

The CDR3 DNA sequence: TGTGCCACTGCCGGGGGTCGTCCCTATTTTTCCGAAGCTTTCTTT. This sequence encodes CATAGGRPYFSEAFF. The chain uses TRBV19 and TRBJ1-1; a weak D match, TRBD1 (5 bases). The germline gives CDR1 LNHDA, CDR2 SQIVND (reference sequence). The ends were cut back, 10 bases at V and 8 bases at J, with 26 bases in the middle. The CDR3 has 15 residues. Full variable domain (outside the CDR3, taken from reference TRBV19 and TRBJ1-1): DGGITQSPKYLFRKEGQNVTLSCEQNLNHDAMYWYRQDPGQGLRLIYYSQIVNDFQKGDIAEGYSVSREKKESFPLTVTSAQKNPTAFYLCATAGGRPYFSEAFFGQGTRLTVV.

This clonotype was counted a few times. This chain links TRBV6-5 with TRBJ2-3, with 9 bases aligning to TRBD1. J lost 2 bases, V lost 9 bases, and 18 bases had no gene match. Germline V CDR1 and CDR2: MNHEY, SVGAGI. CDR3 size: 18 residues. In nucleotides, the CDR3 is TGTGCCAGTCTTAACCGGCCTAGGACAGGGGTTGACACAGATACGCAGTATTTT. Protein: CASLNRPRTGVDTDTQYF.

The chain is built from TRBV7-2 and TRBJ2-1; D tentatively fits TRBD1 or TRBD2 (5 bases each). The CDR3 has 15 residues. V lost 6 bases and J 16 bases, leaving 28 bases between the germline ends. Germline CDR1 reads SGHTA; CDR2 reads FQGNSA. The DNA of the CDR3 is TGTGCCAGCAGAACCCGGGACCACCCCGAAGGGGTACGTTTCTTC. Translating it yields CASRTRDHPEGVRFF.

The chain combines TRBV20-1 with TRBJ2-1, with 9 bases matching TRBD2. From germline, CDR1 is DFQATT and CDR2 SNEGSKA (reference sequence). The CDR3 extends over 13 amino acids. The CDR3 loop reads CGGRGGAKNEQFF. CDR3 coding DNA: TGCGGCGGGAGGGGGGGGGCAAAAAATGAGCAGTTCTTC.

In its sample, this clonotype was seen a few times. The gene calls are TRBV19 and TRBJ2-4, with D hard to call. CDR3 size: 12 residues. With 3 bases removed from V and 13 bases from J, the gap between germline ends came to 13 bases. Germline V gene data show CDR1 as LNHDA and CDR2 as SQIVND (reference sequence). The CDR3 DNA sequence: TGTGCCAGTAGTATTTCGCCAGATCTACAGTACTTC. Translated: CASSISPDLQYF.

The chain couples TRBV7-8 to TRBJ2-3; 7 bases align to TRBD2. CDR1 is SGHVS and CDR2 is FQNEAQ in the germline V gene. This CDR3 comprises 16 residues. Unmatched junction bases numbered 11, after V lost 3 bases and J lost 5 bases. Here the CDR3 DNA reads TGTGCCAGCAGCTTCCGGACGCGGGGGTCCGTAGATACGCAGTATTTT. As protein: CASSFRTRGSVDTQYF.